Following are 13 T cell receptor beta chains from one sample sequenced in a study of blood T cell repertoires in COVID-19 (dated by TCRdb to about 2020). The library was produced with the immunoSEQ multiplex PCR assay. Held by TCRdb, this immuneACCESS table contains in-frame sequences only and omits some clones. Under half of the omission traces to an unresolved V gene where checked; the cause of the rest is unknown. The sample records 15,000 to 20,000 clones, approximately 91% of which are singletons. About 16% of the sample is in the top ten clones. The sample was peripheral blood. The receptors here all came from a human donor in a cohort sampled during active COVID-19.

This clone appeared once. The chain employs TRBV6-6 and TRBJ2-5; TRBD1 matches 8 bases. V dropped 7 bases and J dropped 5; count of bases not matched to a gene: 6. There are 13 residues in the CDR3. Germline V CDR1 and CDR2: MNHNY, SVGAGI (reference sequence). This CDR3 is CASNGQGSETQYF. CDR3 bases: TGTGCCAGCAATGGACAGGGTAGCGAGACCCAGTACTTC.

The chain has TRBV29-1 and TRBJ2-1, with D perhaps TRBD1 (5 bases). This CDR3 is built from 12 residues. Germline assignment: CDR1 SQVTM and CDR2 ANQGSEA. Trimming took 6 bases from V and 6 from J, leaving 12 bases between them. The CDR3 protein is CSVQAGPNEQFF. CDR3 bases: TGCAGCGTCCAGGCAGGGCCCAATGAGCAGTTCTTC.

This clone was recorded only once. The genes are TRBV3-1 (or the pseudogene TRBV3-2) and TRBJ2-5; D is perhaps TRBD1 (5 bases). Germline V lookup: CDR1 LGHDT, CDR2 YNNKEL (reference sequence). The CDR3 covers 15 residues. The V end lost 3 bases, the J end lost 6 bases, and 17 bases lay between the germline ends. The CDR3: CASSQRRQGRQTQYF. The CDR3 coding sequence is TGTGCCAGCAGCCAGAGGCGGCAGGGTCGGCAGACCCAGTACTTC.

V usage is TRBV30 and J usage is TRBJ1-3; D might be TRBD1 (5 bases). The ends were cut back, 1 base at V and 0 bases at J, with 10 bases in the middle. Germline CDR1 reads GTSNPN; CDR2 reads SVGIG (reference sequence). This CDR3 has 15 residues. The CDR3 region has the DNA TGTGCCTGGAGTGGGGGACTCTCCTCTGGAAACACCATATATTTT. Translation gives CAWSGGLSSGNTIYF.

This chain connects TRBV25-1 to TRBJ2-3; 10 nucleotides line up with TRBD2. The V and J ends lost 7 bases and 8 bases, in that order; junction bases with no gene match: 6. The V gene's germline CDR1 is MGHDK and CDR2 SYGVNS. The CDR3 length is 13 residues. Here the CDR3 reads CASKGAGGGTQYF. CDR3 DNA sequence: TGTGCCAGCAAGGGAGCGGGAGGGGGTACGCAGTATTTT. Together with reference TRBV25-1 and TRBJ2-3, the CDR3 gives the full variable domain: EADIYQTPRYLVIGTGKKITLECSQTMGHDKMYWYQQDPGMELHLIHYSYGVNSTEKGDLSSESTVSRIRTEHFPLTLESARPSHTSQYLCASKGAGGGTQYFGPGTRLTVL.

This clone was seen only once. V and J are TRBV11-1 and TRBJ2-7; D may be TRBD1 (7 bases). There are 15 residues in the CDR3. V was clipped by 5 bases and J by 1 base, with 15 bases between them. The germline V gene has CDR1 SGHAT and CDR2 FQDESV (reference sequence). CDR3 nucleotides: TGTGCCAGCAGCCGAGGAGGGGGCCTTTCCTACGAGCAGTACTTC. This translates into CASSRGGGLSYEQYF.

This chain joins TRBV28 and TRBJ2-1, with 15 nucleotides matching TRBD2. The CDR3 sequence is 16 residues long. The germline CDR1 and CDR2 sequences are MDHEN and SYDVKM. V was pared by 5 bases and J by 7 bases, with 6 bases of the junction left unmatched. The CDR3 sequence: CASSHPGTSGRNEQFF. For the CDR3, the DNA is TGTGCCAGCAGTCACCCAGGGACTAGCGGGAGGAATGAGCAGTTCTTC.

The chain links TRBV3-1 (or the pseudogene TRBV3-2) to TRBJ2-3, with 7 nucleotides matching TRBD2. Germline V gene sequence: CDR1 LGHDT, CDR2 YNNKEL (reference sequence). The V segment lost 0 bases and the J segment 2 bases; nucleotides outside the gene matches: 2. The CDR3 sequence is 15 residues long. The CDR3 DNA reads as TGTGCCAGCAGCCAAGAGGGGACTACCACAGATACGCAGTATTTT. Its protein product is CASSQEGTTTDTQYF.

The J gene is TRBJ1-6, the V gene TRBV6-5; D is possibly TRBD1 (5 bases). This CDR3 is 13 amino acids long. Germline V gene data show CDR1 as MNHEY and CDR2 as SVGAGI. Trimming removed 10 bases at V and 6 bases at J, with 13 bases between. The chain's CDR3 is CATRELINSPLHF. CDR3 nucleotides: TGTGCCACCAGGGAGTTAATTAATTCACCCCTCCACTTT.

The CDR3 region has the DNA TGTGCCAGTAGTATAGAGAGGGCAGTGAGCTCCTACAATGAGCAGTTCTTC. As protein: CASSIERAVSSYNEQFF. The chain employs TRBV19 and TRBJ2-1; D is perhaps TRBD2 (5 bases). The CDR3 has 17 residues. Trimming cost V 0 bases and J 0 bases, with 12 bases left between them. From germline, CDR1 is LNHDA and CDR2 SQIVND (reference sequence).

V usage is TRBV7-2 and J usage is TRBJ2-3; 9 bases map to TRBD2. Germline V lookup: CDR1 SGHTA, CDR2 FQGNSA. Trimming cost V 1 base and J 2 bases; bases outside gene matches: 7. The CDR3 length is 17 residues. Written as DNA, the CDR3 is TGTGCCAGCAGCTTAGGGCTAGCGGGGCAAATCACAGATACGCAGTATTTT. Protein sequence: CASSLGLAGQITDTQYF.

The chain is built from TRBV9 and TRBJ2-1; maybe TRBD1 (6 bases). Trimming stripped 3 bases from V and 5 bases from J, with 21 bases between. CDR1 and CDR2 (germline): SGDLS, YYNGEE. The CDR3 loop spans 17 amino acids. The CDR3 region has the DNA TGTGCCAGCAGCGCAGGGGCTTGGGGGCGAAATGACAATGAGCAGTTCTTC. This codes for CASSAGAWGRNDNEQFF.

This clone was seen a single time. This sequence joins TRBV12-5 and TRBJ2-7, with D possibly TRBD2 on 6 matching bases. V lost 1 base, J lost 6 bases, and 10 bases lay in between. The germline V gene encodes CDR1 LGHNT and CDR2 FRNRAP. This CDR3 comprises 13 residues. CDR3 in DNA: TGTGCTAGTGGTTTGGGCATGGGGGGCGAGCAGTACTTC. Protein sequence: CASGLGMGGEQYF.